These 13 T cell receptor beta chains were sequenced from one sample in a study of neurological immune-mediated disorders. TCRdb reanalysed the 5' RACE reads using MiXCR and keeps one entry per CDR3 protein. The sample yields about 71,000 distinct CDR3 sequences, about 13% seen once. Noted time point: longitudinal time-point 1 (baseline). Sequences were obtained from PBMCs. The receptors here all came from a female donor with HTLV-1-associated myelopathy (HAM/TSP).

This clonotype was seen ten or more times. The V gene is TRBV5-1, the J gene TRBJ1-3; D is unclear. The CDR3 has 13 amino acids. Germline V gives CDR1 SGHRS, CDR2 YFSETQ. Trimming took off 4 bases at V and 4 bases at J, with 9 bases between the two ends. The CDR3 here is CASSGGSGNTIYF. DNA of the CDR3: TGCGCCAGCAGCGGAGGGTCCGGAAACACCATATATTTT.

This clonotype was observed at least ten times. The chain links TRBV28 to TRBJ1-5; 9 bases fit TRBD1. V was pared by 3 bases and J by 6 bases, with 6 bases of the junction left unmatched. This CDR3 region has 15 residues. Germline values: CDR1 MDHEN, CDR2 SYDVKM. The CDR3 protein is CASSFWDRDSQPQHF. Written as DNA, the CDR3 is TGTGCCAGCAGTTTCTGGGACAGGGACAGTCAGCCCCAGCATTTT. Filled out from reference TRBV28 and TRBJ1-5, the complete variable domain reads DVKVTQSSRYLVKRTGEKVFLECVQDMDHENMFWYRQDPGLGLRLIYFSYDVKMKEKGDIPEGYSVSREKKERFSLILESASTNQTSMYLCASSFWDRDSQPQHFGDGTRLSIL.

This chain links TRBV7-2 with TRBJ2-7; unclear D gene. Germline V lookup: CDR1 SGHTA, CDR2 FQGNSA. CDR3 length: 14 residues. The ends were cut back, 3 bases at V and 1 base at J, with 10 bases in the middle. The CDR3 sequence: CASSFDWGSYEQYF. The CDR3 bases are TGTGCCAGCAGCTTTGATTGGGGTTCCTACGAGCAGTACTTC.

The table lists this clonotype with many counts. This sequence joins TRBV5-1 and TRBJ2-5, with unresolved D. V lost 8 bases and J lost 1, with 15 bases in between. The CDR3 runs 14 residues. CDR1 is SGHRS and CDR2 is YFSETQ in the germline V gene. The DNA for the CDR3 is TGCGCCAGTCGTACAACATCTGCCCAAGAGACCCAGTACTTC. Amino acids: CASRTTSAQETQYF.

As for this clonotype: A much larger clone differs from this one at a single base, so this may be a read error. The CDR3 reads CSARIGAYNSPLYF. CDR3 nucleotides: TGCAGTGCTCGAATCGGGGCCTATAATTCACCCCTCTACTTT. The V gene is TRBV20-1, the J gene TRBJ1-6; possible D gene TRBD1, 5 bases. Germline V lookup: CDR1 DFQATT, CDR2 SNEGSKA (reference sequence). There are 14 residues in the CDR3.

With respect to this clonotype: Its ends do not fully match the called genes, so a read error is possible. The chain links TRBV6-6 to TRBJ2-1; 10 nucleotides match TRBD1. This CDR3 comprises 13 residues. In germline, CDR1 is MNHNY, CDR2 SVGAGI (reference sequence). The CDR3 loop is CASRTGGLDEQFF. The CDR3 coding sequence is TGTGCCAGCAGGACAGGGGGCCTGGATGAACAGTTCTTC.

This clonotype occurred many times. The chain recombines TRBV7-9 with TRBJ1-1; D may be TRBD1 (6 bases). The CDR3 loop spans 14 amino acids. V dropped 8 bases and J dropped 0 bases, with 13 bases sitting between them. CDR1 is SEHNR, CDR2 FQNEAQ, per germline (reference sequence). This CDR3 is CASLGAGLNTEAFF. The CDR3 DNA reads as TGTGCCAGCCTGGGGGCAGGGCTGAACACTGAAGCTTTCTTT.

The table lists this clonotype with many counts. The chain has TRBV28 and TRBJ2-7; perhaps TRBD1 as D (6 bases). This CDR3 contains 12 residues. With 6 bases removed from V and 3 bases from J, the gap between germline ends came to 9 bases. Germline V gene data show CDR1 as MDHEN and CDR2 as SYDVKM. The CDR3 protein is CASRRTDYEQYF. The CDR3 region has the DNA TGTGCCAGCAGGCGGACAGACTACGAGCAGTACTTC.

This clonotype showed up many times. The chain has TRBV12-3 or TRBV12-4 and TRBJ1-1; D perhaps matches TRBD1 (6 bases). V lost 6 bases, J lost 1 base, and 9 bases lay in between. CDR3 length: 13 residues. The CDR3 here is CASRLQGNTEAFF. As DNA, the CDR3 is TGTGCCAGCAGGCTACAGGGGAACACTGAAGCTTTCTTT.

This clonotype was counted many times. V and J are TRBV5-1 and TRBJ2-5; 7 positions agree with TRBD1. The germline CDR1 and CDR2 sequences are SGHRS and YFSETQ. The CDR3 is 12 residues long. The ends lost 8 bases at V and 3 bases at J; junction bases unmatched: 4. This CDR3 reads CASNRGKETQYF. The CDR3 nucleotides are TGCGCCAGTAACAGGGGTAAAGAGACCCAGTACTTC.

This clonotype has at least ten counts. The rearrangement uses TRBV5-6 and TRBJ2-1, with D hard to call. CDR1 is SGHDT, CDR2 YYEEEE, per germline. The CDR3 extends over 11 amino acids. Trimming shortened V by 1 base and J by 10 bases, and 6 bases separated the two germline ends. The CDR3 DNA reads as TGTGCCAGCAGCTTGAGTGGGGAGCAGTTCTTC. This sequence encodes CASSLSGEQFF.

This clonotype showed up many times. The chain has TRBV5-1 and TRBJ2-1; D may be TRBD1 (6 bases). The CDR3 is made up of 15 amino acids. Trimming stripped 6 bases from V and 6 bases from J, with 19 bases between. In germline, CDR1 is SGHRS, CDR2 YFSETQ. DNA for the CDR3: TGCGCCAGCACCCCTCTAGGGGGACAAAGCAATGAGCAGTTCTTC. As protein: CASTPLGGQSNEQFF.

Many counts were recorded for this clonotype. This sequence joins TRBV6-5 and TRBJ2-7, with D unresolved. Trimming removed 0 bases at V and 5 bases at J, with 8 bases between. The germline gives CDR1 MNHEY, CDR2 SVGAGI. This CDR3 region has 13 residues. DNA for the CDR3: TGTGCCAGCAGTTACTCAGACGGCGACGAGCAGTACTTC. Translated: CASSYSDGDEQYF.